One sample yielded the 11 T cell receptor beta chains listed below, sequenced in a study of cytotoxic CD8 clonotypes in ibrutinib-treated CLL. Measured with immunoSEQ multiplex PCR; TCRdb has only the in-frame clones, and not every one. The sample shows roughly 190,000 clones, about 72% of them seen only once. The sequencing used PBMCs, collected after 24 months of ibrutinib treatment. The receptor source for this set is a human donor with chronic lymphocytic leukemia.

The CDR3 protein is CASSQVGLEGPGELFF. CDR3 DNA sequence: TGCGCCAGCAGCCAAGTTGGTCTGGAGGGCCCCGGGGAGCTGTTTTTT. The V call is TRBV4-1, the J call TRBJ2-2; D is possibly TRBD2 (6 bases). This CDR3 is built from 16 residues. V gave up 1 base and J gave up 6 bases, with 15 bases separating them. CDR1 is MGHRA and CDR2 is YSYEKL in the germline V gene.

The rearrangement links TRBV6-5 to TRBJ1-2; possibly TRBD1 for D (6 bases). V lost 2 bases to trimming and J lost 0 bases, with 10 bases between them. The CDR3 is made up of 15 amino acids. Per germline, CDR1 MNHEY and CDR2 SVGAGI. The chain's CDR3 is CASSYLGGPNYGYTF. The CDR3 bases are TGTGCCAGCAGTTACCTCGGGGGGCCTAACTATGGCTACACCTTC.

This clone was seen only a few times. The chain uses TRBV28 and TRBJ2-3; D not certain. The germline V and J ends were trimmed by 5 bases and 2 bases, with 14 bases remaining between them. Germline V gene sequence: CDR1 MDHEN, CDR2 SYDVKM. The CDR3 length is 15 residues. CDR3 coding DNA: TGTGCCAGCAGTCTACCGACTGAGCTCACAGATACGCAGTATTTT. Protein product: CASSLPTELTDTQYF.

DNA of the CDR3: TGTGCCAGCAGCCCCCCGGGACAGGGAACAGATACGCAGTATTTT. Amino acids: CASSPPGQGTDTQYF. The chain employs TRBV5-4 and TRBJ2-3, with 9 positions matching TRBD1. Trimming took 4 bases from V and 3 from J; bases not matched to a gene: 6. Germline V CDR1 and CDR2: SGHNT, YYREEE (reference sequence). The CDR3 spans 15 residues.

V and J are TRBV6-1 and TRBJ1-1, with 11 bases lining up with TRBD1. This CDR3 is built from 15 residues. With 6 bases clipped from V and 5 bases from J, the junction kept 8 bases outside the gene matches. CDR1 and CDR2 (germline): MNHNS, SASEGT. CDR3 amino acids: CASSKRGTGGTEAFF. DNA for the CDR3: TGTGCCAGCAGCAAACGGGGGACAGGGGGAACTGAAGCTTTCTTT.

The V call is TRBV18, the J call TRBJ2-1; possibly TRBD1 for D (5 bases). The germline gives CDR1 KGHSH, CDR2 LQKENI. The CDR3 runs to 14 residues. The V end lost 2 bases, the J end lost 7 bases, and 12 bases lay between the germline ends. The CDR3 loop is CASSPMPGNNEQFF. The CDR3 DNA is TGTGCCAGCTCACCAATGCCAGGGAATAATGAGCAGTTCTTC.

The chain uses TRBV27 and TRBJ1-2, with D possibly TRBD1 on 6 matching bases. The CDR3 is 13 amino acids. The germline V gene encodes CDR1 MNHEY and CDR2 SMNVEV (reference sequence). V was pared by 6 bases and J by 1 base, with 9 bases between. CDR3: CASRQGSNYGYTF. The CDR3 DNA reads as TGTGCCAGCAGACAGGGAAGTAACTATGGCTACACCTTC.

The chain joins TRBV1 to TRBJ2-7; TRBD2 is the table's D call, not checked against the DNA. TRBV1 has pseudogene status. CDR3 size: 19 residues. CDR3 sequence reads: CTSSQDNCCKRVGPYEQYF. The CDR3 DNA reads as TGCACCAGCAGCCAAGATAACTGTTGCAAGCGGGTCGGTCCCTACGAGCAGTACTTC.

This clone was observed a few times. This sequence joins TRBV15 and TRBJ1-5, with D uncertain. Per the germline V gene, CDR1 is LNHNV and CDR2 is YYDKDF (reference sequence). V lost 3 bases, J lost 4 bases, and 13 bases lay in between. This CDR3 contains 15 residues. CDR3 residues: CATSRIKYQNQPQHF. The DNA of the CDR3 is TGTGCCACCAGCAGGATAAAGTATCAAAATCAGCCCCAGCATTTT. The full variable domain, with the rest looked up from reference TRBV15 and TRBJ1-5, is DAMVIQNPRYQVTQFGKPVTLSCSQTLNHNVMYWYQQKSSQAPKLLFHYYDKDFNNEADTPDNFQSRRPNTSFCFLDIRSPGLGDTAMYLCATSRIKYQNQPQHFGDGTRLSIL.

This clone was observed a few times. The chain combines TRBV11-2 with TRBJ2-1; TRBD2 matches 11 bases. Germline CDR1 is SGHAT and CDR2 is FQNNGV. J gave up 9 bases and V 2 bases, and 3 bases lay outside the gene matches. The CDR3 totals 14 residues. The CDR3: CASSLPLAGVEQFF. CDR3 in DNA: TGTGCCAGCAGCTTACCACTAGCGGGAGTTGAGCAGTTCTTC.

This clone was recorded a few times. For the CDR3, the DNA is TGTGCCAGCTCAACCGATGTGACTAGCGGGAAGGAAGATACGCAGTATTTT. Amino acids: CASSTDVTSGKEDTQYF. J is TRBJ2-3 and V is TRBV18, with 11 bases identical to TRBD2. CDR1 KGHSH and CDR2 LQKENI come from the germline V gene. Trimming cost V 5 bases and J 5 bases; bases outside gene matches: 12. CDR3 length equals 17 residues.